These 20 T cell receptor beta chains were all obtained from the same sample, sequenced in a study of chemoradiotherapy in HPV16-positive cancers. Here immunoSEQ multiplex PCR was the method, and the copy in TCRdb shows in-frame clones only, minus some. The sample yields approximately 9,600 clones, over 60% seen once. The sample here was tumor tissue, taken from a patient who underwent chemoradiotherapy. These receptor sequences come from a human donor with HPV-associated anogenital cancer.

Only one count was recorded for this clone. The V call is TRBV6-1, the J call TRBJ1-2; D unresolved. CDR3 length: 15 residues. The germline gives CDR1 MNHNS, CDR2 SASEGT. The ends were cut back, 1 base at V and 4 bases at J, with 13 bases in the middle. The CDR3 sequence: CASSEGVGLPYGYTF. CDR3 sequence (DNA): TGTGCCAGCAGTGAAGGAGTGGGTTTACCCTATGGCTACACCTTC.

The chain uses TRBV19 and TRBJ2-1; TRBD1 aligns across 8 bases. The J segment lost 2 bases and the V segment lost 6 bases, leaving 6 bases of the junction unmatched. This CDR3 is 15 amino acids long. CDR1 is LNHDA, CDR2 SQIVND, per germline (reference sequence). This chain's CDR3 is CASSRTGTTYNEQFF. In DNA, the CDR3 is TGTGCCAGTAGCCGGACAGGGACAACCTACAATGAGCAGTTCTTC.

This chain connects TRBV27 to TRBJ1-3; 7 positions agree with TRBD1. Germline CDR1 reads MNHEY; CDR2 reads SMNVEV (reference sequence). The CDR3 is 16 amino acids. V was clipped by 6 bases and J by 2 bases; unmatched bases: 10. The CDR3 spells CASRLQDRAAGNTIYF. The CDR3 nucleotides are TGTGCCAGCAGACTCCAAGACAGGGCCGCTGGAAACACCATATATTTT.

The chain uses TRBV19 and TRBJ1-2, with D perhaps TRBD1 (6 bases). V gave up 3 bases and J gave up 5 bases, with 13 bases separating them. The CDR3 runs to 14 residues. The germline V gene encodes CDR1 LNHDA and CDR2 SQIVND (reference sequence). CDR3: CASSIPGARYGYTF. In nucleotides, the CDR3 is TGTGCCAGTAGTATCCCGGGGGCGCGGTATGGCTACACCTTC.

The CDR3 sequence is CASSQDLSVAGSSYEQYF. Written as DNA, the CDR3 is TGTGCCAGCAGCCAAGATCTTTCCGTAGCGGGGAGCTCCTACGAGCAGTACTTC. The chain links TRBV4-2 to TRBJ2-7, with 8 bases matching TRBD2. Germline V gene lookup returns CDR1 LGHNA and CDR2 YNFKEQ. This CDR3 comprises 18 residues. V trimming: 0 bases; J trimming: 0 bases; junction bases outside the gene matches: 10.

The chain couples TRBV7-8 to TRBJ2-7; perhaps TRBD1 as D (6 bases). Trimming removed 1 base at V and 2 bases at J, with 18 bases between. The CDR3 sequence is 17 residues long. The germline V gene encodes CDR1 SGHVS and CDR2 FQNEAQ. CDR3 sequence (DNA): TGTGCCAGCAGCTTAGTTTTCGGACAGCCTACTACCTACGAGCAGTACTTC. It encodes CASSLVFGQPTTYEQYF. The full variable domain, its missing parts supplied by reference TRBV7-8 and TRBJ2-7, is GAGVSQSPRYKVAKRGQDVALRCDPISGHVSLFWYQQALGQGPEFLTYFQNEAQLDKSGLPSDRFFAERPEGSVSTLKIQRTQQEDSAVYLCASSLVFGQPTTYEQYFGPGTRLTVT.

The rearrangement joins TRBV7-9 to TRBJ1-2, with 7 bases identical to TRBD1. V trimming: 0 bases; J trimming: 13 bases; junction bases outside the gene matches: 5. The length of the CDR3 is 12 residues. Germline values: CDR1 SEHNR, CDR2 FQNEAQ (reference sequence). The CDR3 loop reads CASSLARDSLTF. CDR3 coding DNA: TGTGCCAGCAGCTTAGCCCGGGACAGCCTCACCTTC.

The gene calls are TRBV18 and TRBJ2-2; no clear D gene. This CDR3 region has 14 residues. Trimming cost V 2 bases and J 3 bases, with 7 bases left between them. In germline, CDR1 is KGHSH, CDR2 LQKENI. For the CDR3, the DNA is TGTGCCAGCTCACCAGGGATCCACACCGGGGAGCTGTTTTTT. Protein product: CASSPGIHTGELFF.

CDR3 sequence (DNA): TGTGCCAGCAGCCCCTACCCCAGGAGCTCCTACAATGAGCAGTTCTTC. Protein product: CASSPYPRSSYNEQFF. V usage is TRBV9 and J usage is TRBJ2-1, with D hard to call. Germline-derived CDR1 and CDR2 are SGDLS and YYNGEE. The CDR3 is 16 residues long. Deletions cut 4 bases from V and 0 bases from J, with 14 bases between.

This clone was observed a single time. V and J are TRBV7-9 and TRBJ2-3; 9 bases align to TRBD2. Germline CDR1 reads SEHNR; CDR2 reads FQNEAQ (reference sequence). The CDR3 is 17 residues long. The V gene end was trimmed by 3 bases and the J gene end by 1 base; junction bases not matched to a gene: 8. The CDR3 sequence: CASSFGTSSRGTDTQYF. The CDR3 nucleotides are TGTGCCAGCAGCTTTGGGACTAGCTCACGGGGCACAGATACGCAGTATTTT.

The chain links TRBV4-1 to TRBJ1-3; D not resolved. Germline assignment: CDR1 MGHRA and CDR2 YSYEKL. V was clipped by 4 bases and J by 3 bases, with 7 bases between them. The length of the CDR3 is 13 residues. CDR3 amino acids: CASSPVIGNTIYF. CDR3 coding DNA: TGCGCCAGCAGCCCAGTGATTGGAAACACCATATATTTT.

The chain is built from TRBV5-1 and TRBJ1-6; 8 positions match TRBD1. Germline loops: CDR1 SGHRS, CDR2 YFSETQ. The CDR3 extends over 16 amino acids. J lost 1 base, V lost 4 bases, and 4 bases had no gene match. The DNA of the CDR3 is TGCGCCAGCAGCGACCGACAGGGGTCCTATAATTCACCCCTCCACTTT. It codes for CASSDRQGSYNSPLHF.

This chain connects TRBV29-1 to TRBJ2-2, with 9 bases identical to TRBD1. The germline gives CDR1 SQVTM, CDR2 ANQGSEA. The CDR3 is made up of 18 amino acids. With V trimmed by 4 bases and J by 3 bases, 15 bases remained unmatched. This chain's CDR3 is CSVGGLQGAIGDTGELFF. The CDR3 coding sequence is TGCAGCGTTGGGGGCCTACAGGGGGCAATCGGGGACACCGGGGAGCTGTTTTTT.

V gene TRBV29-1 combines with J gene TRBJ1-1; no clear D. The CDR3 sequence is 11 residues long. Trimming removed 5 bases from V and 7 bases from J, with 11 bases in between. Looked up from germline, CDR1 is SQVTM and CDR2 is ANQGSEA. CDR3 protein: CSVLVRFEAFF. In nucleotides, the CDR3 is TGCAGCGTTCTGGTACGGTTTGAAGCTTTCTTT.

This clone showed up just a few times. V and J are TRBV15 and TRBJ2-7; 7 positions match TRBD1. The CDR3 contains 18 residues. V lost 0 bases and J lost 2; bases outside the gene matches: 13. Germline V CDR1 and CDR2: LNHNV, YYDKDF (reference sequence). The CDR3 loop is CATSRDFSLAGTAYEQYF. Written as DNA, the CDR3 is TGTGCCACCAGCAGAGATTTTTCTTTGGCCGGGACAGCCTACGAGCAGTACTTC.

The gene calls are TRBV5-5 and TRBJ2-1; 8 nucleotides line up with TRBD1. This CDR3 comprises 16 residues. V lost 3 bases to trimming and J lost 9 bases; unmatched junction nucleotides: 14. Germline CDR1 is SGHKS and CDR2 is YYEKEE (reference sequence). CDR3 region: CASSSTGMTGVVEQFF. The CDR3 bases are TGTGCCAGCAGCTCAACCGGGATGACAGGGGTCGTTGAGCAGTTCTTC. Together with reference TRBV5-5 and TRBJ2-1, the CDR3 gives the full variable domain: DAGVTQSPTHLIKTRGQQVTLRCSPISGHKSVSWYQQVLGQGPQFIFQYYEKEERGRGNFPDRFSARQFPNYSSELNVNALLLGDSALYLCASSSTGMTGVVEQFFGPGTRLTVL.

The chain is built from TRBV19 and TRBJ1-5; maybe TRBD1 (6 bases). Germline CDR1 LNHDA, CDR2 SQIVND (reference sequence). This CDR3 has 18 residues. Trimming pared 4 bases from V and 4 bases from J, leaving 23 bases between. The CDR3 protein is CASSTPSLQGGQNQPQHF. CDR3 nucleotides: TGTGCCAGTAGTACCCCCTCCTTACAGGGAGGCCAAAATCAGCCCCAGCATTTT.

This chain links TRBV4-2 with TRBJ2-7; possible D gene TRBD1, 6 bases. The V gene lost 0 bases and the J gene lost 5 bases, with 8 bases spanning the gap. Germline assignment: CDR1 LGHNA and CDR2 YNFKEQ. The CDR3 length is 13 residues. The CDR3 sequence is CASSQDPGDEQYF. The CDR3 nucleotides are TGTGCCAGCAGCCAAGATCCAGGGGACGAGCAGTACTTC.

The chain is built from TRBV2 and TRBJ2-7; D might be TRBD2 (6 bases). The V gene lost 8 bases and the J gene lost 4 bases, with 18 bases spanning the gap. The CDR3 covers 14 residues. Germline lookup yields CDR1 SNHLY and CDR2 FYNNEI. CDR3 sequence: CASGTWSGGYEQYF. The CDR3, as DNA: TGTGCCAGCGGGACTTGGAGTGGGGGATACGAGCAGTACTTC. Based on the CDR3 plus reference TRBV2 and TRBJ2-7, the full variable domain is EPEVTQTPSHQVTQMGQEVILRCVPISNHLYFYWYRQILGQKVEFLVSFYNNEISEKSEIFDDQFSVERPDGSNFTLKIRSTKLEDSAMYFCASGTWSGGYEQYFGPGTRLTVT.

The chain recombines TRBV19 with TRBJ1-3; 11 bases are a match to TRBD1. V lost 5 bases, J lost 4 bases, and 7 bases stayed unmatched. Germline values: CDR1 LNHDA, CDR2 SQIVND (reference sequence). This CDR3 spans 16 amino acids. CDR3 sequence (DNA): TGTGCCAGTAGTCCGGGACAGGGGGTAACAGGAAACACCATATATTTT. This sequence encodes CASSPGQGVTGNTIYF.